This T cell receptor (beta chain) was identified during a study of shared clonotypes between healthy human individuals. Replicate PCRs run on sorted subsets employed approximately 180 ng DNA, 25,000 to 35,000 T cell genomes. Sequenced by immunoSEQ multiplex PCR; TCRdb stores in-frame clones only, minus some. The data show roughly 2 million clones, almost 96% seen once. V lost 4 bases to trimming and J lost 4 bases, with 10 bases between them. Germline V gene sequence: CDR1 GTSNPN, CDR2 SVGIG (reference sequence). The CDR3 runs 12 residues. In its sample, this clone was seen a few times. This chain links TRBV30 with TRBJ1-2; no firm D call. The material sequenced was naive CD4+ T cells sorted from blood. Regarding subset: CD45RA+ positively selected. This TCR was sampled from a man between 18 and 35 years old in good health. The DNA for the CDR3 is TGTGCCTGGACCGCAGAAGCCTATGGCTACACCTTC. Amino acid sequence: CAWTAEAYGYTF.